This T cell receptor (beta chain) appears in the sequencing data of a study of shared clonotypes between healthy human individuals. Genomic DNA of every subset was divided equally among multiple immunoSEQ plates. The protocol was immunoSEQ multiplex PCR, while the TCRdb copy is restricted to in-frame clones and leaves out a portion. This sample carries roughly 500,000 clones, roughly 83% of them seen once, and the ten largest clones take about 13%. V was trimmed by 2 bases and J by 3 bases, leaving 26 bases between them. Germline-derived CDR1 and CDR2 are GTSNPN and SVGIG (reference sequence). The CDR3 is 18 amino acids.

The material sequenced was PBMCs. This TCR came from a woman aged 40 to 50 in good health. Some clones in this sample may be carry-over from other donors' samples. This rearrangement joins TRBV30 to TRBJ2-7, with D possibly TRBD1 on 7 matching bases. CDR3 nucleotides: TGTGCCTGGAGTATGAGAATGGGGGCGGGACAGTATGTCTACGAGCAGTACTTC. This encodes CAWSMRMGAGQYVYEQYF.